This note documents a single T cell receptor beta chain sequence. Its specificity is unknown. This sample stems from a study of shared clonotypes between healthy human individuals. Study-level findings and limits: Sorted-subset sequencing was shown by rarefaction to be incomplete despite large depth.

Across several immunoSEQ plates, the genomic DNA of each subset was split evenly. Produced via immunoSEQ multiplex PCR; TCRdb's table is partial and in-frame only. Of about 110,000 clones listed, around two thirds were seen once; the top ten hold approximately 23%. This TCR was recovered from a woman aged 25-40 years in good health. Material: memory CD8+ T cells sorted from blood. The subset here: CD45RO+ cells pooled with CCR7-negative TemRA cells.

This CDR3 is CASSGKTGGQETQYF. As DNA, the CDR3 is TGTGCCAGCAGTGGCAAGACAGGGGGGCAAGAGACCCAGTACTTC. The V and J genes are TRBV25-1 and TRBJ2-5; 9 positions agree with TRBD1. Trimming removed 4 bases from V and 2 bases from J; junction bases left unmatched: 5. The germline V gene has CDR1 MGHDK and CDR2 SYGVNS. The CDR3 is 15 residues long.